This T cell receptor beta chain emerged from a study of blood T cells in healthy people across ages (dated by TCRdb to between 2015 and 2016). Looking at the study overall: In model experiments, roughly one uniquely barcoded TCR beta cDNA molecule per two T cells was captured by template switching. Using deep sequencing normalized with unique cDNA molecular identifiers, the study measured how TCR beta repertoire diversity changes with age. Four age groups were formed from the donors: young (average approximately 17 years), middle-aged (more than 35), aged (62) and long-lived (around 80). Two additional independent replicas of 1 million unique cDNA reads from the same blood draw were analyzed for two donors (one aged 18 to 30 and one aged 80 or older). To avoid experimental bias, donors of different ages were distributed randomly across sequencing lanes.

The germline V gene supplies CDR1 MGHRA and CDR2 YSYEKL. Trimming removed 4 bases from V and 1 base from J; the gene matches leave 15 bases unexplained. The CDR3 holds 18 amino acids from the cysteine to the phenylalanine. The CDR3 DNA has 54 bases and is translated from base 1. This clonotype was recorded a few times. Its antigen remains undetermined. No clone much larger than this one lies a single base away; base qualities are absent. The roughly 37 donors, aged 6 to 90 years, were systemically healthy Caucasian individuals from Russia. Each donor gave roughly 11 milliliters of peripheral blood, drawn into EDTA-treated Vacutainer tubes. Ficoll-Paque density-gradient centrifugation was used to isolate PBMCs, with at least 7 million per sample. Trizol reagent was used to extract total RNA from the PBMCs, yielding at least 6 micrograms per sample. For every donor, an aliquot of PBMCs went through flow cytometry to measure the percentages of naive CD45RAhigh/CD27high T cells.

Findings and caveats that apply to the study as a whole: As age increased, observed TCR beta diversity per million T cells dropped in a roughly linear way, and a significant reduction was already evident by age around 41. Estimates of total diversity from one million sequenced T cells were regarded as lower bounds and underestimates. Compared with the aged group, the long-lived group had more naive CD4+ T cells, fewer expanded clones and increased TCR diversity, a pattern suggesting age selection. A strong correlation was found between observed TCR beta diversity and the percentage of naive T cells measured by flow cytometry. Because profiling used bulk unsorted PBMCs, naive and antigen-experienced compartments could not be compared conclusively. Because the CMV infection status of the donors was unknown, age-related changes in expanded clonotypes may potentially have been confounded.

Libraries were prepared through 5' RACE. The sequencer listed for this sample is Illumina HiSeq 2500. A second PCR of roughly 7 to 11 cycles was performed with a sample-barcoded 5' primer and a J-beta primer mix. A unique molecular identifier was introduced onto each TCR beta cDNA molecule by a template-switch 5' adaptor carrying 12 random nucleotides. Each sample yielded at least 2.5 million CDR3-containing paired-end reads. First-strand cDNA synthesis was performed from all RNA using the Mint cDNA synthesis kit, with priming by a TRBC-specific oligonucleotide. Following uracil-DNA glycosylase treatment, a first 18-cycle PCR with universal primers M1SS and BC2_uni_R was performed on all cDNA. The study's own analysis went as follows. For normalization, 1 million high-quality reads, each with a distinct molecular identifier, were randomly selected from each sample. Instead of being binned into consensus sequences, reads with shared molecular identifiers were discarded. CDR3 identification, clonotype clustering and error correction used MiTCR with a Q25 quality threshold and the strictest error-elimination algorithm. A nonparametric unseen species model with Euler transformation was used to estimate lower-bound total TCR beta diversity. The raw public reads went through TCRdb reprocessing: fastp at Q25, MiXCR clone calling, in-frame beta chains kept. Each entry merges the rows of one CDR3 protein and shows their most common DNA and genes. In this record, the V and J calls reflect TCRdb's handling and not the investigators' own analysis. The sample has about 1.1 million distinct CDR3 sequences on record, under 40% of them singletons. The ten largest clones represent about 12% of the sample.

What was sequenced was blood. This TCR was recovered from a man aged 18-30 years in good health. Here the chain combines TRBV4-1 and TRBJ1-1, with 7 middle bases fitting TRBD1. The CDR3 protein: CASSPTNRQGLANTEAFF. The nucleotides read TGCGCCAGCAGCCCCACAAACAGACAGGGATTGGCGAACACTGAAGCTTTCTTT.